The T cell receptor (beta chain) under discussion was sequenced for a study of T cell repertoires in cytomegalovirus infection. At the level of the study: CMV epitopes that were recently identified and HLA-C-restricted were used alongside well-studied HLA-B-restricted ones. Public TCR beta signatures provided an indication of both CMV infection and a matching HLA type.

Points on this clonotype: The target antigen is unknown.

TCRdb re-analysed the reads in MiXCR, keeping a single row per CDR3 protein. The table includes roughly 46,000 distinct CDR3 sequences, around 18% detected once. The germline V and J ends were trimmed by 0 bases and 3 bases, with 9 bases remaining between them. CDR3 size: 14 residues. The germline gives CDR1 DFQATT, CDR2 SNEGSKA (reference sequence). Study-level findings and limits: The cumulative frequency of public TCR beta families identified carriers of CMV plus the relevant HLA. HLA-C-restricted CMV-specific TCR beta clonotypes prevailed in the ex vivo response.

Sample: CD8+ T cells from cultured PBMCs, taken from culture after CMV antigen stimulation. The receptor was derived from a human donor in good health (CMV status not recorded). Some clones in this sample may be carry-over from other donors' samples. This chain uses TRBV20-1 with TRBJ2-1; D not resolved. CDR3 amino acids: CSARDRVHYNEQFF. DNA of the CDR3: TGCAGTGCTAGAGATCGCGTCCACTACAATGAGCAGTTCTTC.